Below, 12 T cell receptor beta chains from the same sample are listed, as sequenced in a study of blood T cell repertoires in COVID-19. Generated by immunoSEQ multiplex PCR, the TCRdb table keeps only in-frame clones and is missing some. The top ten clones hold about 0.93% of a sample with approximately 200,000 clones, roughly 85% of them seen once. The sequenced sample consisted of peripheral blood. These TCRs come from a middle-aged man with acute or convalescent COVID-19.

This chain joins TRBV11-1 and TRBJ1-1, with D possibly TRBD1 on 6 matching bases. V was clipped by 3 bases and J by 4 bases, with 12 bases between them. This CDR3 has 14 residues. Looked up from germline, CDR1 is SGHAT and CDR2 is FQDESV (reference sequence). The CDR3, as DNA: TGTGCCAGCAGCTTTATGGGGGCCACCACTGAAGCTTTCTTT. It encodes CASSFMGATTEAFF.

The chain recombines TRBV6-6 with TRBJ1-5, with 12 bases lining up with TRBD1. The germline V gene encodes CDR1 MNHNY and CDR2 SVGAGI (reference sequence). CDR3 length: 16 residues. V dropped 4 bases and J dropped 2; count of bases not matched to a gene: 3. The CDR3 reads CASSWGTGGGNQPQHF. DNA for the CDR3: TGTGCCAGCAGTTGGGGGACAGGGGGCGGCAATCAGCCCCAGCATTTT.

This chain links TRBV19 with TRBJ2-2; D is perhaps TRBD2 (5 bases). Germline V gene lookup returns CDR1 LNHDA and CDR2 SQIVND (reference sequence). V lost 1 base and J 6 bases, leaving 9 bases between the germline ends. CDR3 length: 14 amino acids. CDR3 sequence (DNA): TGTGCCAGTAGTATAGTGCGGGTTTCCGGGGAGCTGTTTTTT. This codes for CASSIVRVSGELFF.

The chain links TRBV6-4 to TRBJ1-1; TRBD1 matches at 7 bases. V shed 0 bases, J shed 9 bases, and the junction held 7 bases outside the gene matches. Germline loops: CDR1 MRHNA, CDR2 SNTAGT. The CDR3 has 14 residues. CDR3 sequence reads: CASSDSGGASQAFF. CDR3 bases: TGTGCCAGCAGTGACTCAGGGGGCGCAAGCCAAGCTTTCTTT.

The CDR3 is CCSWGVDTEAFF. DNA for the CDR3: TGCTGCTCGTGGGGGGTGGACACTGAAGCTTTCTTT. V gene TRBV29-1 combines with J gene TRBJ1-1, with D maybe TRBD1 (5 bases). The CDR3 is 12 amino acids. Germline CDR1 and CDR2: SQVTM and ANQGSEA.

The genes are TRBV5-1 and TRBJ1-2; maybe TRBD1 (6 bases). Per germline, CDR1 SGHRS and CDR2 YFSETQ. The CDR3 consists of 13 residues. V lost 2 bases to trimming and J lost 9 bases, with 14 bases between them. The CDR3 DNA is TGCGCCAGCAGCTTACCCCTACAGGGAAGCTACACCTTC. Its translation: CASSLPLQGSYTF.

The chain carries TRBV12-5 and TRBJ2-1; D might be TRBD1 (6 bases). The CDR3 extends over 13 amino acids. V dropped 1 base and J dropped 12 bases, with 13 bases sitting between them. Per germline, CDR1 LGHNT and CDR2 FRNRAP. The CDR3 loop reads CASGLETGLGQFF. The CDR3 DNA follows: TGTGCTAGTGGTTTGGAAACAGGGTTGGGGCAGTTCTTC.

The chain recombines TRBV19 with TRBJ2-7; the match to TRBD1 covers 9 bases. V shed 0 bases and J 5 bases; nucleotides not matched to a gene: 5. Germline-derived CDR1 and CDR2 are LNHDA and SQIVND (reference sequence). The length of the CDR3 is 15 residues. The CDR3 here is CASSIDFTGGDEQYF. Written as DNA, the CDR3 is TGTGCCAGTAGTATAGATTTTACAGGGGGCGACGAGCAGTACTTC. The whole variable domain, remainder taken from reference TRBV19 and TRBJ2-7, is DGGITQSPKYLFRKEGQNVTLSCEQNLNHDAMYWYRQDPGQGLRLIYYSQIVNDFQKGDIAEGYSVSREKKESFPLTVTSAQKNPTAFYLCASSIDFTGGDEQYFGPGTRLTVT.

V usage is TRBV5-4 and J usage is TRBJ1-3, with D uncertain. The germline CDR1 and CDR2 sequences are SGHNT and YYREEE (reference sequence). The CDR3 spans 13 residues. The V end lost 3 bases, the J end lost 8 bases, and 12 bases lay between the germline ends. This CDR3 is CASSSLPGDTIYF. The CDR3 DNA follows: TGTGCCAGCAGCTCCTTACCCGGGGACACCATATATTTT.

The chain couples TRBV5-6 to TRBJ2-7; a weak D match, TRBD1 (5 bases). The CDR3 runs to 15 residues. The germline V and J ends were trimmed by 0 bases and 2 bases, with 12 bases remaining between them. Per germline, CDR1 SGHDT and CDR2 YYEEEE. The CDR3 loop reads CASSLGQSLTYEQYF. The DNA of the CDR3 is TGTGCCAGCAGCTTGGGACAGTCCCTAACCTACGAGCAGTACTTC.

The rearrangement joins TRBV3-1 (or the pseudogene TRBV3-2) to TRBJ1-6, with D unclear. The CDR3 runs to 19 residues. Trimming shortened V by 2 bases and J by 0 bases, and 17 bases separated the two germline ends. Germline CDR1 LGHDT, CDR2 YNNKEL (reference sequence). The chain's CDR3 is CASSQITSGGGSYNSPLHF. The CDR3 DNA is TGTGCCAGCAGCCAAATTACAAGCGGCGGCGGCTCCTATAATTCACCCCTCCACTTT.

The chain links TRBV2 to TRBJ1-2, with a possible D match to TRBD1 (6 bases). The CDR3 runs to 13 residues. Germline CDR1 reads SNHLY; CDR2 reads FYNNEI. Trimming took 6 bases from V and 4 from J, leaving 12 bases between them. The CDR3 here is CASRDSGAYGYTF. The CDR3 nucleotides are TGTGCCAGCAGAGACTCAGGGGCCTATGGCTACACCTTC. The full variable domain, in which reference TRBV2 and TRBJ1-2 provide the parts outside the CDR3, is EPEVTQTPSHQVTQMGQEVILRCVPISNHLYFYWYRQILGQKVEFLVSFYNNEISEKSEIFDDQFSVERPDGSNFTLKIRSTKLEDSAMYFCASRDSGAYGYTFGSGTRLTVV.